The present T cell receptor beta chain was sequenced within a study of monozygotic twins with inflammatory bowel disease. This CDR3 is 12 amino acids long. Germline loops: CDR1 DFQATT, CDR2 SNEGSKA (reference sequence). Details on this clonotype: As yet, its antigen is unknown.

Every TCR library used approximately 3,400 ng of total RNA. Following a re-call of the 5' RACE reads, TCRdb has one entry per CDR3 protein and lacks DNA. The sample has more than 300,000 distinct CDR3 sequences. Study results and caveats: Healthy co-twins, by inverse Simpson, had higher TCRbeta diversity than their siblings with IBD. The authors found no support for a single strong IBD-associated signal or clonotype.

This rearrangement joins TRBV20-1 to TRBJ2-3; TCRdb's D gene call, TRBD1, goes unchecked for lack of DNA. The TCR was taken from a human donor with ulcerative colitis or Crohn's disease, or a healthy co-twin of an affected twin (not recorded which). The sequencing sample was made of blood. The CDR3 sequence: CSASGTADTQYF.